The clone carrying this T cell receptor (beta chain) was counted only a few times. Its specificity is not known. Described time point: patch test 1, 2 weeks after DPC sensitization. The treatment is: therapeutic diphenylcyclopropenone sensitization with weekly scalp DPC. TCRdb re-called the RACE reads with MiXCR, one entry per CDR3 protein. Altogether around 380,000 distinct CDR3 sequences are present, 4.8% being singletons, with the ten largest covering approximately 2.1%. The sample belongs to a study of human T cells and chemical hapten exposure. Study-level results: With DPC sensitization, TCRs exceeding 1 in 1000 frequency showed no change.

There are 15 residues in the CDR3. CDR1 is DFQATT and CDR2 is SNEGSKA in the germline V gene (reference sequence). The ends lost 0 bases at V and 7 bases at J; junction bases unmatched: 6. Here the sequenced sample was whole blood, taken in connection with sensitization to the hapten diphenylcyclopropenone (DPC). This TCR derives from a woman in her 50s with alopecia areata. Some clones in this sample may be carry-over from other donors' samples. The chain joins TRBV20-1 to TRBJ2-1, with 10 bases matching TRBD2. CDR3 amino acids: CSARDPAGGLNEQFF. Here the CDR3 DNA reads TGCAGTGCTAGAGATCCAGCGGGAGGGTTAAATGAGCAGTTCTTC.